The clone carrying this T cell receptor beta chain appeared once. Repertoires were generated with immunoSEQ multiplex PCR, while TCRdb's copy carries only in-frame clones and drops some. The sample consists of 150,000 to 160,000 clones, about nine tenths of them appearing once. This record comes from a study of blood T cell repertoires in COVID-19. Study-level information: The United States, Italy and Spain provided the acute and convalescent COVID-19 samples.

This CDR3 has 16 amino acids. The trim removed 0 bases at V and 3 bases at J, leaving 8 bases unmatched. Germline V gene sequence: CDR1 SQVTM, CDR2 ANQGSEA. The specimen was peripheral blood. The source is a woman aged 70 to 79 with acute or convalescent COVID-19. The V call is TRBV29-1, the J call TRBJ1-3; 7 bases fit TRBD1. CDR3 region: CSVEDLGRGIGNTIYF. The DNA for the CDR3 is TGCAGCGTTGAAGATCTAGGCAGGGGGATTGGAAACACCATATATTTT.